This TCR beta chain is from a study of blood T cell repertoires in COVID-19. In the study overall: There were acute and convalescent COVID-19 samples, and they came from the United States, Italy and Spain. The analysed material was cDNA or gDNA that came from T cells, B-cell-depleted T cells, or PBMCs.

Per the germline V gene, CDR1 is KGHDR and CDR2 is SFDVKD. J gave up 10 bases and V 5 bases, and 9 bases lay outside the gene matches. The CDR3 extends over 14 amino acids. Source study methods: Reference gene primer amplification gave estimated nucleated cell counts. Assay used: immunoSEQ multiplex PCR; TCRdb lists only in-frame clones, some missing. V and J calls and clone size are as listed in that table; D and trimming were resolved from the DNA. The sample carries some 290,000 clones, 86% recorded once. Specimen: peripheral blood. The source of this sequence is a man younger than 35 with active or convalescent COVID-19. The chain carries TRBV24-1 and TRBJ2-3, with TRBD2 identical over 9 bases. The CDR3 loop is CATSVAGVLPAQYF. The CDR3 DNA is TGTGCCACCAGTGTAGCGGGAGTCCTACCGGCGCAGTATTTT.